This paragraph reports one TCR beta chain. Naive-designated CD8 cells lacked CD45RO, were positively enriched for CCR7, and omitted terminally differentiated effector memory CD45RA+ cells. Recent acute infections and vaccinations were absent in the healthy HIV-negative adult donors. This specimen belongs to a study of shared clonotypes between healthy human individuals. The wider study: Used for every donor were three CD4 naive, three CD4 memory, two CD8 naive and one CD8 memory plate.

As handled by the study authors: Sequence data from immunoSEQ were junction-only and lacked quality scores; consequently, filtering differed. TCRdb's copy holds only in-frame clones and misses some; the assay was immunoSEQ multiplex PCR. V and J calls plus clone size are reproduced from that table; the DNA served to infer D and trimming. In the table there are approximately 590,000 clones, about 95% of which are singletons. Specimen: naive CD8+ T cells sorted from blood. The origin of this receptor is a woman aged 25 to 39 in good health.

The CDR3, as DNA: TGTGCCAGCAGTTTAACTTTTGGGGGGTTACAGCCCCAGCATTTT. Protein product: CASSLTFGGLQPQHF. The V gene is TRBV28, the J gene TRBJ1-5; tentative D call: TRBD1 (5 bases). Germline V lookup: CDR1 MDHEN, CDR2 SYDVKM. The V gene lost 2 bases and the J gene lost 7 bases, with 15 bases spanning the gap. This CDR3 is built from 15 residues.